The sequence of this TCR beta chain was determined in a study of blood T cell repertoires in COVID-19. The length of the CDR3 is 16 residues. Germline V gives CDR1 MGHDK, CDR2 SYGVNS. V was cut by 3 bases and J by 5 bases, with 17 bases left in between. Libraries were prepared by immunoSEQ multiplex PCR; TCRdb keeps only in-frame clonotypes and omits some of them. The table includes 45,000 to 60,000 clones, roughly 86% detected once. The chain uses TRBV25-1 and TRBJ2-1, with D maybe TRBD2 (5 bases). The sequence came from a woman aged 80 or over with acute or convalescent COVID-19. Source material: peripheral blood. CDR3 sequence: CASSDGLGGVNNEQFF. The CDR3 bases are TGTGCCAGCAGTGATGGACTGGGTGGAGTAAACAATGAGCAGTTCTTC.